This entry is about one T cell receptor beta chain. The CDR3 runs 12 residues. V lost 0 bases to trimming and J lost 8 bases; unmatched junction nucleotides: 1. In germline, CDR1 is SGHRS, CDR2 YFSETQ. Only in-frame clones appear in the TCRdb table, and some are missing; sequencing was by immunoSEQ multiplex PCR. The sample carries about 23,000 clones, 85% to 95% recorded once. The data are from a study of preoperative IRX-2 immunotherapy in early breast cancer. Treatment in this sample: preoperative locoregional IRX-2 cytokine immunotherapy. This phase Ib study tested locoregional IRX-2 cytokine immunotherapy given before surgery.

This chain uses TRBV5-1 with TRBJ1-1; the match to TRBD1 covers 7 bases. The source material was tumor tissue, sampled after IRX-2 immunotherapy. This TCR came from a human donor with breast cancer. The CDR3 nucleotides are TGCGCCAGCAGCTTGGCACAGGGGGAAGCTTTCTTT. It codes for CASSLAQGEAFF. The full variable domain, its missing parts supplied by reference TRBV5-1 and TRBJ1-1, is KAGVTQTPRYLIKTRGQQVTLSCSPISGHRSVSWYQQTPGQGLQFLFEYFSETQRNKGNFPGRFSGRQFSNSRSEMNVSTLELGDSALYLCASSLAQGEAFFGQGTRLTVV.